This TCR beta chain came from a study of cytotoxic CD8 clonotypes in ibrutinib-treated CLL. Overall study results and limits: Higher circulating CD8+ T-cell counts strongly accompanied higher baseline clonality, above age-matched healthy donors.

Losses at the gene ends were 8 bases for V and 4 bases for J; bases not matched to a gene: 4. CDR1 is SNHLY, CDR2 FYNNEI, per germline. The CDR3 length is 16 residues. Libraries were prepared by immunoSEQ multiplex PCR; TCRdb keeps only in-frame clonotypes and omits some of them. The sample consists of 150,000 to 200,000 clones, 70% to 90% of them appearing once. On this clone: Its antigen is not identified.

The material sequenced was PBMCs, taken at disease progression, from a patient treated with ibrutinib. The chain combines TRBV2 with TRBJ2-2; 16 bases fit TRBD2. The sequence came from a human donor with chronic lymphocytic leukemia. CDR3 coding DNA: TGTGCCAGCGGGACTAGCGGGAGGGCCGGCACCGGGGAGCTGTTTTTT. The encoded protein is CASGTSGRAGTGELFF.